The 7 T cell receptor beta chains reported below all come from one sample, sequenced in a study of cytomegalovirus exposure and HLA in healthy donors. 13 Jbeta primers and 60 Vbeta primers were used for the PCR. The table came from immunoSEQ multiplex PCR; TCRdb's copy has only in-frame clones and leaves some out. This table holds about 98,000 clones, 55% to 80% found once. The sequenced material came from PBMCs. All receptors derive from a female donor in good health and CMV-seronegative.

The chain joins TRBV19 to TRBJ2-7; D unclear. V was trimmed by 3 bases and J by 6 bases, leaving 15 bases between them. The CDR3 loop spans 14 amino acids. Germline V CDR1 and CDR2: LNHDA, SQIVND (reference sequence). The CDR3 is CASSISSPMREQYF. DNA of the CDR3: TGTGCCAGTAGTATTTCAAGCCCCATGCGCGAGCAGTACTTC.

The chain combines TRBV6-1 with TRBJ1-1; D is unresolved. The germline V gene has CDR1 MNHNS and CDR2 SASEGT. The CDR3 runs to 11 residues. V lost 1 base and J lost 11, with 8 bases in between. Written as DNA, the CDR3 is TGTGCCAGCAGTGAAGGGCAGAGGGCTTTCTTT. As protein: CASSEGQRAFF.

The chain combines TRBV9 with TRBJ2-2; TRBD2 is a possible D gene (5 bases). The CDR3 is 15 amino acids. The V end lost 4 bases, the J end lost 7 bases, and 17 bases lay between the germline ends. CDR1 and CDR2 (germline): SGDLS, YYNGEE. CDR3: CASSPPGSSGGELFF. The DNA for the CDR3 is TGTGCCAGCAGCCCCCCGGGATCGTCGGGCGGGGAGCTGTTTTTT.

A note on this clone: Germline is not matched at one junction end, which may reflect a read error. The chain couples TRBV28 to TRBJ2-7; the D gene is possibly TRBD1 (6 bases). The CDR3 is 17 residues long. Germline V lookup: CDR1 MDHEN, CDR2 SYDVKM. The CDR3 is CASQSILDRDTLYFHSF. In DNA, the CDR3 is TGTGCCAGCCAATCAATACTAGACCGGGACACCCTTTATTTTCATAGCTTC.

V gene TRBV7-6 combines with J gene TRBJ2-7; D is unresolved. This CDR3 spans 12 amino acids. Per the germline V gene, CDR1 is SGHVS and CDR2 is FNYEAQ. Trimming cost V 5 bases and J 5 bases, with 10 bases left between them. CDR3 coding DNA: TGTGCCAGCAGCCTCTTGGCGGACGAGCAGTACTTC. It encodes CASSLLADEQYF.

The chain carries TRBV13 and TRBJ1-2; D is perhaps TRBD1 (5 bases). This CDR3 spans 14 amino acids. Trimming removed 0 bases from V and 12 bases from J, with 17 bases in between. Germline CDR1 and CDR2: PRHDT and FYEKMQ (reference sequence). The CDR3 sequence: CASSLGGKTEADTF. In nucleotides, the CDR3 is TGTGCCAGCAGCTTAGGGGGAAAGACAGAGGCGGACACCTTC.

J is TRBJ1-1 and V is TRBV29-1; 10 nucleotides match TRBD1. This CDR3 spans 13 amino acids. V dropped 6 bases and J dropped 4; count of bases not matched to a gene: 5. The germline gives CDR1 SQVTM, CDR2 ANQGSEA. The CDR3 nucleotides read TGCAGCGTCAGTGACAGGGGGCCCACTGAAGCTTTCTTT. This sequence encodes CSVSDRGPTEAFF.